The following is a T cell receptor beta chain sequence with its context. Its antigen has not been determined. The sample holds no much larger clone one base away, and base qualities are not on file. This specimen comes from a study of T cell repertoires in ileal Crohn's disease (dated by TCRdb to the late 2010s). Some background on the complete study: The median duration of disease was roughly eight years, and at the time of surgery 35% of patients were active smokers. Every patient underwent surgery because of a complication, which was stricturing disease in around 60% and penetrating disease in around 39%. About half of the patients received postoperative therapy: ten to eleven received thiopurines and approximately 19 received anti-TNF agents. The TCR repertoire was analysed in about 50 patients with Crohn's disease drawn from a prospective multicentre cohort. The study ran alongside a multicentre cohort designed to identify predictors of early endoscopic recurrence after ileocolonic resection. A Rutgeerts score above i0 was used to define endoscopic postoperative recurrence. A total of about 170 mucosal samples from approximately 60 patients were sequenced, collected from several sites on the surgical specimen and at postoperative endoscopy. Study-wide findings and limitations: More high-frequency clones were carried by sorted CD8 T cells than by CD4 T cells, suggesting that mucosal expansions were mainly CD8. Endoscopic recurrence was found to be associated with higher high-frequency clone percentages at surgery, and recurrence was observed in all patients with clonality above 26.8% (18/57). Mucosal CD4 and CD8 T cells were sorted and sequenced only in a subgroup of patients, the size of which was not stated. A significantly higher proportion of clonal expansions was observed in active smokers at surgery than in non-smokers (approximately 26% vs 20%, p=0.02).

Adults with ileal or ileocolonic Crohn's disease for whom ileocolonic resection was indicated were considered eligible. Before DNA extraction, whole ileal mucosal biopsies were kept frozen at -80 degrees C. Genomic DNA was extracted from frozen whole biopsies using a TRizol-based method and was quantified with a NanoDrop 2000 spectrophotometer. The CDR3 sequence holds 13 residues, the cysteine and phenylalanine included. Only the CDR3 DNA stays, 39 bases, in frame from base 1. The germline V gene (reference sequence) sets CDR1 to GTSNPN and CDR2 to SVGIG. From V the trimming removes 5 bases and from J it removes 0 bases, while the gene matches leave 4 bases of the junction unaccounted for. For commercial TCRB immunosequencing, five hundred nanograms of biopsy DNA were submitted for each sample. Adaptive Biotechnology amplified CDR3 regions from genomic DNA with a two-step multiplex PCR that controlled for amplification bias. Primers for every V and J gene segment were used in the first PCR, and barcodes and Illumina adapters were added in the second PCR. CDR3 libraries were sequenced on an Illumina instrument. Turning to the authors' computational methods: The analysis used both the pipelines supplied by the vendor and custom analysis of the raw data in R/Bioconductor with R version 3.3.0. Clonality, ranging from 0 to 1, was calculated as the inverse of the normalised Shannon entropy of all productive clones. High-frequency clones were defined as the repertoire share of the top 100 clones, retaining only clones passing a 95% confidence test. The Simpson index measured repertoire diversity, and the Morisita-Horn index measured overlap between samples. TCRdb limited this immuneACCESS table to in-frame rearrangements with V and J called. A share of clones is missing; checked studies link under half to unresolved V genes, and the rest is unexplained. That table furnishes V, J and clone size, whereas the DNA furnished D and trimming. In this sample the table shows approximately 3,800 clones, around 83% of which occur a single time. Clones ranked in the top ten supply 7% to 8% of the sample.

Recombination connected TRBV30 to TRBJ2-7; TRBD1 aligns with 7 central bases. The TCR sequence derives from an adult with Crohn's disease. Sequencing was done on a sample of ileal tissue. The DNA sequence is TGTGCCTGGGCCGGGACAGACTCCTACGAGCAGTACTTC. The translation is CAWAGTDSYEQYF.